The clone carrying this T cell receptor (beta chain) showed up many times. Its antigen is unknown. The library tagged individual cDNA molecules with unique molecular identifiers. TCRdb recomputed calls from the RACE reads with MiXCR, one row per CDR3 protein. The profile shows about 110,000 distinct CDR3 sequences, approximately 8.8% of them singletons. Time point described: patch test 2, 6 weeks after DPC sensitization. Treatment reported: therapeutic diphenylcyclopropenone sensitization with weekly scalp DPC. Extraction of total RNA was performed on unfractionated whole blood. These data come from a study of human T cells and chemical hapten exposure. The study's findings and limits: It was expanded TCRs that formed significantly more large CDR3 similarity clusters than controls did.

Unmatched junction bases numbered 11, after V lost 5 bases and J lost 3 bases. In germline, CDR1 is SGHTA, CDR2 FQGTGA. The CDR3 runs 17 residues. Sequencing used whole blood, obtained in connection with sensitization to the hapten diphenylcyclopropenone (DPC). This sequence was found in a woman in her thirties or forties with alopecia areata. Some clones in this sample may be carry-over from other donors' samples. V usage is TRBV7-3 and J usage is TRBJ2-2; 8 positions agree with TRBD1. CDR3 amino acids: CASSPLGTGVDTGELFF. The CDR3 DNA follows: TGTGCCAGCAGCCCACTCGGGACAGGCGTCGACACCGGGGAGCTGTTTTTT.